These 28 T cell receptor beta chains came from one sample sequenced in a study of tumor-infiltrating lymphocytes in primary liver carcinoma. Starting material of 400 to 600 ng total RNA yielded TCR beta cDNA via a constant-region primer. Nested multiplex PCR, run for three rounds with slightly modified ARM-PCR, yielded TCR beta libraries. In the first two PCR rounds, TRBV1-TRBV30 forward primers were paired with a C-beta reverse primer, and each round lasted about 10 cycles. TCRdb recomputed calls from the multiplex PCR reads with MiXCR, one row per CDR3 protein. Of about 200,000 distinct CDR3 sequences in the sample, around 60% were seen once. Unsorted whole blood supplied the blood RNA, and germline DNA was isolated too. The sequencing input was peripheral blood. The receptors come from a woman aged 55-69 years with primary liver carcinoma and hepatitis B virus infection.

About this clonotype itself: A read error may explain this, as a much larger clone is one base away. V gene TRBV6-1 combines with J gene TRBJ2-1; perhaps TRBD1 as D (6 bases). V shed 5 bases and J shed 1 base, with 12 bases lying between them. Germline CDR1 is MNHNS and CDR2 is SASEGT. The CDR3 extends over 15 amino acids. The CDR3 region has the DNA TGTGCCAGCAGTTGCGAACAGGGATCCTACAATGAGCAGTTCTTC. This translates into CASSCEQGSYNEQFF.

This clonotype was observed at least ten times. J is TRBJ2-2 and V is TRBV29-1; D perhaps matches TRBD2 (6 bases). This CDR3 region has 12 residues. Germline CDR1 reads SQVTM; CDR2 reads ANQGSEA. V was clipped by 7 bases and J by 4 bases, with 10 bases between them. The CDR3 sequence: CSGWTITGELFF. Written as DNA, the CDR3 is TGCAGCGGGTGGACTATCACCGGGGAGCTGTTTTTT.

The chain carries TRBV12-5 and TRBJ1-1; tentatively, D is TRBD1 (6 bases). The CDR3 has 15 residues. The V end lost 7 bases, the J end lost 0 bases, and 15 bases lay between the germline ends. CDR1 is LGHNT and CDR2 is FRNRAP in the germline V gene. In DNA form, the CDR3 reads TGTGCTAGTGCCTACGAGGGGGGCCTGAACACTGAAGCTTTCTTT. Protein: CASAYEGGLNTEAFF.

This clonotype has more than one count but fewer than ten. This chain links TRBV5-1 with TRBJ1-1; D ambiguous. V was shortened by 6 bases and J by 1 base, with 16 bases between the two germline ends. Germline V gene lookup returns CDR1 SGHRS and CDR2 YFSETQ. The CDR3 extends over 15 amino acids. Here the CDR3 reads CASTWSGIGNTEAFF. CDR3 sequence (DNA): TGCGCCAGCACCTGGTCAGGTATCGGGAACACTGAAGCTTTCTTT.

Points on this clonotype: A much bigger clone sits one base away, suggesting this may be a read error. The gene calls are TRBV12-3 or TRBV12-4 and TRBJ1-1; no definite D call. The CDR3 contains 15 residues. DNA of the CDR3: TGTGCCAGCAGTTTAGCGCGCAGGTTGAACATTGAAGCTTTCTTT. Protein: CASSLARRLNIEAFF.

The sample holds one count of this clonotype. An end of the junction does not agree with germline; a read error may underlie this. The chain recombines TRBV11-2 with TRBJ2-7; D perhaps matches TRBD1 (6 bases). The V gene's germline CDR1 is SGHAT and CDR2 FQNNGV. The CDR3 contains 14 residues. The CDR3 nucleotides are TGTGCCAGCAGCTTAGAAGTCAGGGGCTACGAGCAATACTTC. This gives the protein CASSLEVRGYEQYF.

This clonotype showed up many times. The CDR3 region has the DNA TGCGCCAGCAGCCAATACAATGAGCAGTTCTTC. Amino acids: CASSQYNEQFF. The chain employs TRBV4-1 and TRBJ2-1; D uncertain. Germline loops: CDR1 MGHRA, CDR2 YSYEKL. Trimming removed 2 bases from V and 4 bases from J, with 0 bases in between. This CDR3 has 11 residues.

Regarding this clonotype: A much larger clone differs by one base, so this may be a read error. V is TRBV6-5 and J is TRBJ1-2; possibly TRBD1 for D (5 bases). The germline CDR1 and CDR2 sequences are MNHEY and SVGAGI. CDR3 length: 14 amino acids. The CDR3 reads CASSFGGRNYDYTF. The CDR3 coding sequence is TGTGCCAGCAGTTTCGGGGGACGGAACTATGACTACACCTTC.

A word on this clonotype: A read error may account for a junction end that differs from germline. V is TRBV11-2 and J is TRBJ2-6, with TRBD1 identical over 9 bases. The CDR3 spans 18 residues. Germline CDR1 reads SGHAT; CDR2 reads FQNNGV. CDR3: CANSLAPGQGPGANVLTF. CDR3 coding DNA: TGTGCCAACAGCTTAGCCCCGGGACAGGGCCCTGGGGCCAACGTCCTGACATTC.

CDR3 region: CASSLSDYRTEAFF. The CDR3 DNA follows: TGCGCCAGCAGCTTGAGCGACTACCGCACTGAAGCTTTCTTT. The rearrangement joins TRBV5-1 to TRBJ1-1; D remains unclear. Germline loops: CDR1 SGHRS, CDR2 YFSETQ. The CDR3 extends over 14 amino acids. Trimming took 1 base from V and 4 from J, leaving 11 bases between them. The full variable domain, completed using reference TRBV5-1 and TRBJ1-1, is KAGVTQTPRYLIKTRGQQVTLSCSPISGHRSVSWYQQTPGQGLQFLFEYFSETQRNKGNFPGRFSGRQFSNSRSEMNVSTLELGDSALYLCASSLSDYRTEAFFGQGTRLTVV.

The CDR3 nucleotides read TGTGCCAGCACCCCCCGGGCAAGCTCCTACGAGCAGTACTTC. Protein product: CASTPRASSYEQYF. V and J are TRBV7-2 and TRBJ2-7, with D unresolved. Germline loops: CDR1 SGHTA, CDR2 FQGNSA. V dropped 7 bases and J dropped 0 bases, with 13 bases sitting between them. The CDR3 runs to 14 residues. The whole variable domain, filled in from reference TRBV7-2 and TRBJ2-7, reads GAGVSQSPSNKVTEKGKDVELRCDPISGHTALYWYRQSLGQGLEFLIYFQGNSAPDKSGLPSDRFSAERTGGSVSTLTIQRTQQEDSAVYLCASTPRASSYEQYFGPGTRLTVT.

As to this clonotype: One end of the junction varies from germline; a read error may be responsible. The rearrangement joins TRBV5-1 to TRBJ2-3, with D perhaps TRBD2 (6 bases). Germline assignment: CDR1 SGHRS and CDR2 YFSETQ. The CDR3 contains 18 residues. CDR3 DNA: TGCGCCACCAGCTTCCCCGAGCGACGGACTATCGGGTTCGATACGCAGTATTTT. Translating gives CATSFPERRTIGFDTQYF.

A word on this clonotype: The junction and the germline gene differ at one end; a read error may be behind it. V and J are TRBV7-9 and TRBJ2-4; D remains ambiguous. Germline V CDR1 and CDR2: SEHNR, FQNEAQ (reference sequence). The CDR3 sequence is 14 residues long. In nucleotides, the CDR3 is TGTGCTAGCAGCCTAAGAAGGGCCAAAAACATTCAGTACTTC. It codes for CASSLRRAKNIQYF. Variable domain in full (rest from reference TRBV7-9 and TRBJ2-4): DTGVSQNPRHKITKRGQNVTFRCDPISEHNRLYWYRQTLGQGPEFLTYFQNEAQLEKSRLLSDRFSAERPKGSFSTLEIQRTEQGDSAMYLCASSLRRAKNIQYFGAGTRLSVL.

Notes on this clonotype: The junction differs from germline at one of its ends, possibly a read error. V gene TRBV11-3 combines with J gene TRBJ1-1; no firm D call. Germline CDR1 SGHNT, CDR2 YENEEA. The CDR3 covers 15 residues. CDR3 protein: CASRLESTRDTEAFF. The CDR3 DNA follows: TGTGCCAGCAGATTAGAGAGCACACGGGACACTGAAGCTTTCTTT.

This clonotype was found a few times. With a much larger clone just one base away, this may be a read error. The genes are TRBV5-5 and TRBJ1-1; D unresolved. The V gene lost 0 bases and the J gene lost 4 bases, with 7 bases spanning the gap. There are 13 residues in the CDR3. CDR1 and CDR2 from the germline V gene are SGHKS and YYEKEE (reference sequence). The CDR3 protein is CASSLGWGTEAFF. The CDR3 DNA reads as TGTGCCAGCAGCTTGGGATGGGGCACTGAAGCTTTCTTT.

Note on this clonotype: The conserved final phenylalanine or tryptophan is absent from the CDR3, which likely points to a read error. This chain joins TRBV28 and TRBJ2-1; TRBD1 agrees at 8 bases. This CDR3 spans 14 amino acids. Germline V gene data show CDR1 as MDHEN and CDR2 as SYDVKM. Trimming removed 8 bases from V and 6 bases from J; junction bases left unmatched: 9. The CDR3 reads CASWDRSSGNEQFS. The CDR3, as DNA: TGTGCCAGCTGGGACAGGAGTTCCGGCAATGAGCAGTTCTCC.

This clonotype was counted between two and nine times. A much larger clone differs from this one at a single base, so this may be a read error. The rearrangement uses TRBV29-1 and TRBJ2-7, with a weak D call TRBD1 (5 bases). The germline CDR1 and CDR2 sequences are SQVTM and ANQGSEA. The CDR3 runs to 12 residues. The CDR3 nucleotides read TGCTGCGTCCTAAGGGGTGGTGGCGAGCAGTACTTC. This codes for CCVLRGGGEQYF.

This clonotype came up many times. V gene TRBV11-2 combines with J gene TRBJ2-7; D possibly uses TRBD1 or TRBD2 (5 bases each). V lost 2 bases and J 0 bases, leaving 11 bases between the germline ends. Germline loops: CDR1 SGHAT, CDR2 FQNNGV. This CDR3 comprises 15 residues. CDR3 protein: CASSLYRDPSYEQYF. The CDR3, as DNA: TGTGCCAGCAGCTTATACCGGGACCCCTCCTACGAGCAGTACTTC.

Regarding this clonotype: A clone one base away is much larger, so this may be a read error. The chain is built from TRBV4-1 and TRBJ2-7, with D uncertain. The V gene lost 0 bases and the J gene lost 6 bases, with 9 bases spanning the gap. The CDR3 extends over 13 amino acids. Germline CDR1 reads MGHRA; CDR2 reads YSYEKL. The CDR3 loop reads CASSQDLFPEQYF. As DNA, the CDR3 is TGCGCCAGCAGCCAAGATCTGTTTCCCGAGCAGTACTTC.

On this clonotype itself: One base away lies a much larger clone, so this may be a sequencing read error. V usage is TRBV11-3 and J usage is TRBJ2-1; 7 bases agree with TRBD1. This CDR3 is 14 amino acids long. The V gene's germline CDR1 is SGHNT and CDR2 YENEEA. CDR3 sequence reads: CASSSQGDYNEQLF. The CDR3 coding sequence is TGTGCCAGCAGCTCCCAGGGGGATTACAATGAGCAGCTCTTC.

With respect to this clonotype: A much larger clone lies a single base off, so this may be a read error. The chain has TRBV7-9 and TRBJ2-5; unclear D gene. Trimming stripped 1 base from V and 5 bases from J, with 5 bases between. Germline values: CDR1 SEHNR, CDR2 FQNEAQ (reference sequence). The CDR3 runs 12 residues. CDR3 in DNA: TGTGCCAGCAGCTTAGTGTCCGAGACCCAGTACTTC. Translating gives CASSLVSETQYF. Full variable domain (rest looked up from reference TRBV7-9 and TRBJ2-5): DTGVSQNPRHKITKRGQNVTFRCDPISEHNRLYWYRQTLGQGPEFLTYFQNEAQLEKSRLLSDRFSAERPKGSFSTLEIQRTEQGDSAMYLCASSLVSETQYFGPGTRLLVL.

This clonotype was detected a few times. The chain links TRBV30 to TRBJ1-5, with 7 bases fitting TRBD1. Germline V CDR1 and CDR2: GTSNPN, SVGIG (reference sequence). The V and J ends lost 3 bases and 6 bases, in that order; junction bases with no gene match: 14. The CDR3 runs 16 residues. CDR3 DNA sequence: TGTGCCTGGAGCGCCTGGCGGGCAGGGGGTGGTCAGCCCCAGCATTTT. This codes for CAWSAWRAGGGQPQHF.

About this clonotype itself: This CDR3 fails to terminate in the conserved phenylalanine or tryptophan, so it likely reflects a read error. J is TRBJ2-2 and V is TRBV29-1; tentative D call: TRBD1 (5 bases). The CDR3 is 13 residues long. With 8 bases removed from V and 6 bases from J, the gap between germline ends came to 16 bases. From germline, CDR1 is SQVTM and CDR2 ANQGSEA. CDR3 coding DNA: TGCAGCATTTCGATAAGGGGCTCCGGGGAGCTGTTTCTT. It specifies CSISIRGSGELFL.

Notes on this clonotype: Compared with germline, one end of the junction differs, possibly owing to a read error. The genes are TRBV29-1 and TRBJ1-4; the match to TRBD1 covers 7 bases. CDR1 is SQVTM and CDR2 is ANQGSEA in the germline V gene. The CDR3 is 13 residues long. CDR3 sequence: CSVRAGGDEKPFF. The CDR3 nucleotides are TGCAGCGTTCGGGCAGGGGGAGATGAGAAACCGTTTTTT.

Worth noting for this clonotype: The CDR3 does not close with the conserved phenylalanine or tryptophan, likely indicating a read error. The chain uses TRBV19 and TRBJ2-7, with 13 bases lining up with TRBD2. V lost 5 bases and J lost 6; bases outside the gene matches: 4. The CDR3 extends over 14 amino acids. The germline V gene has CDR1 LNHDA and CDR2 SQIVND (reference sequence). The CDR3 coding sequence is TGTGCCAGTAGTCGACTAGCGGGAGGCGGCGAGCAGTACTCC. Its protein is CASSRLAGGGEQYS.

The rearrangement uses TRBV11-2 and TRBJ1-2, with a weak D call TRBD1 (6 bases). The CDR3 is 14 amino acids. Germline V gene lookup returns CDR1 SGHAT and CDR2 FQNNGV. Between the trimmed V and J ends, which lost 2 bases and 10 bases, there was a span of 17 bases. The CDR3 nucleotides read TGTGCCAGCAGCTTACTCACAGGGAGTCATGACTACACCTTC. Translating it yields CASSLLTGSHDYTF.

A note on this clonotype: A much larger clone differs by one base, so this may be a read error. This chain connects TRBV4-1 to TRBJ1-1; the D gene is possibly TRBD1 (5 bases). Deletions cut 4 bases from V and 3 bases from J, with 18 bases between. Germline V gives CDR1 MGHRA, CDR2 YSYEKL. This CDR3 is 16 amino acids long. CDR3 in DNA: TGCGCCAGCAGCCTCCGGGTTACGGGGGTGGACACTGAAGCTTTCTTT. Protein sequence: CASSLRVTGVDTEAFF.

Comments on this clonotype: The junction and the germline gene differ at one end; a read error may be behind it. This chain uses TRBV5-4 with TRBJ2-7; 15 bases map to TRBD2. Germline loops: CDR1 SGHNT, CDR2 YYREEE (reference sequence). The length of the CDR3 is 19 residues. The CDR3: CASGLGGLAGGPNSYEQYF. CDR3 nucleotide sequence: TGTGCCAGCGGCTTGGGGGGACTAGCGGGAGGTCCTAACTCCTACGAGCAGTACTTC.